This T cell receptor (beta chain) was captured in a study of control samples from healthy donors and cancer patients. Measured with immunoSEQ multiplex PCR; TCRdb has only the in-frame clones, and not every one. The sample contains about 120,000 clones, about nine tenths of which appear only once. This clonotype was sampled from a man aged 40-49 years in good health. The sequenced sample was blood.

This CDR3 reads CASSYMGSEQFF. The DNA of the CDR3 is TGTGCCAGCAGTTACATGGGATCTGAGCAGTTCTTC. The chain employs TRBV6-5 and TRBJ2-1; D unresolved. CDR1 and CDR2 from the germline V gene are MNHEY and SVGAGI. V lost 2 bases and J 9 bases, leaving 8 bases between the germline ends. The CDR3 length is 12 residues.